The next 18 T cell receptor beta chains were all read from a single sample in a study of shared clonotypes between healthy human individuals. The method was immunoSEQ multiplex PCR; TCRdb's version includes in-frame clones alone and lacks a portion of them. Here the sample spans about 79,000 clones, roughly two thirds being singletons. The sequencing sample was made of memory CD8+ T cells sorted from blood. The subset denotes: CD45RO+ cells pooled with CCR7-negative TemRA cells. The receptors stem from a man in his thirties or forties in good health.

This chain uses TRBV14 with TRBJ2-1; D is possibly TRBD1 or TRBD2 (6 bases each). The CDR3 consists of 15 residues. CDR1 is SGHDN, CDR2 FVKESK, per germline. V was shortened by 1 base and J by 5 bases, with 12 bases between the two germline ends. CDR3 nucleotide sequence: TGTGCCAGCAGCCAAGGGGGGGCGATTCACAATGAGCAGTTCTTC. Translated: CASSQGGAIHNEQFF.

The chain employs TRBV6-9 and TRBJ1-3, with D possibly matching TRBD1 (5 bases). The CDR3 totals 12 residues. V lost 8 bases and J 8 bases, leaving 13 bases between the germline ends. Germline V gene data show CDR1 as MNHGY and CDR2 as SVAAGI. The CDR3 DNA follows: TGTGCCAGCTTGATTCGGGGACACACCATATATTTT. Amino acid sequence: CASLIRGHTIYF.

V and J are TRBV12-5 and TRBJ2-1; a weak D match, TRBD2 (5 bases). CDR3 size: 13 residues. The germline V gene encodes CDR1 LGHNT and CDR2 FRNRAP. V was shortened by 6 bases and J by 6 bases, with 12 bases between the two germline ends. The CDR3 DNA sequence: TGTGCTAGTGGCTACCATGGACTCAATGAGCAGTTCTTC. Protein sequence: CASGYHGLNEQFF.

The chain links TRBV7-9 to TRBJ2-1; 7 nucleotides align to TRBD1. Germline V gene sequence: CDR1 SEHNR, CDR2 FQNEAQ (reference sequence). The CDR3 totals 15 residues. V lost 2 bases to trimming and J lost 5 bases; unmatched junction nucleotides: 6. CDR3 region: CASSLFRGNNNEQFF. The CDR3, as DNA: TGTGCCAGCAGCTTATTCAGGGGGAACAACAATGAGCAGTTCTTC.

CDR3 loop: CASSFFRANHEQYF. In DNA form, the CDR3 reads TGTGCCAGCAGCTTCTTCAGGGCTAATCACGAGCAGTACTTC. The chain joins TRBV5-6 to TRBJ2-7; a weak D match, TRBD1 (5 bases). The CDR3 runs to 14 residues. Per the germline V gene, CDR1 is SGHDT and CDR2 is YYEEEE. Trimming left V 2 bases short and J 5 bases short, with 14 bases between.

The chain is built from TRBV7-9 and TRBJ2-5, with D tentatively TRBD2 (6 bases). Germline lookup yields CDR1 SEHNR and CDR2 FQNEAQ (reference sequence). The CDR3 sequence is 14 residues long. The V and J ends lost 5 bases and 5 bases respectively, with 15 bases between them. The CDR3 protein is CASSPTGRRETQYF. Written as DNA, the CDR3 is TGTGCCAGCAGCCCAACGGGGAGGAGGGAGACCCAGTACTTC.

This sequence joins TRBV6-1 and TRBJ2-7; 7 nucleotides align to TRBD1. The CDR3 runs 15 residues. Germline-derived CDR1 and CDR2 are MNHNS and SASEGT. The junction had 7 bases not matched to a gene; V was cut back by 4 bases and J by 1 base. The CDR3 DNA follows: TGTGCCAGCAGTGGTAACCAGGGGGTATCCTACGAGCAGTACTTC. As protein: CASSGNQGVSYEQYF.

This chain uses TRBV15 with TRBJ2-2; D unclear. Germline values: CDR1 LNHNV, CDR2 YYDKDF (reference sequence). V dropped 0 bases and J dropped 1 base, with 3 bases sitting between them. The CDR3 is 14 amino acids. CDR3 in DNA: TGTGCCACCAGCAGAGATCAGAACACCGGGGAGCTGTTTTTT. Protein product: CATSRDQNTGELFF.

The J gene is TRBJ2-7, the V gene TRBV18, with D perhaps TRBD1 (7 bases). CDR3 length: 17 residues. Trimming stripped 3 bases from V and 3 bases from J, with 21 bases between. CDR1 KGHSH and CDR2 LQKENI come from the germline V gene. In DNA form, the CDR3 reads TGTGCCAGCTCACCGTCGACTCAGGGGGGTGGCGTCTACGAGCAGTACTTC. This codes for CASSPSTQGGGVYEQYF.

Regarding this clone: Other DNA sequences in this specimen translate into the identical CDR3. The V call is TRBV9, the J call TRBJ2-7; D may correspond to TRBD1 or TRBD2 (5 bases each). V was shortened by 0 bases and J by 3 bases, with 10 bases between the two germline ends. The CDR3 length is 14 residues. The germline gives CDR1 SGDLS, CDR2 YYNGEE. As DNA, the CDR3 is TGTGCCAGCAGCGTAGGAGGGGCTGGCTACGAGCAGTACTTC. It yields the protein CASSVGGAGYEQYF.

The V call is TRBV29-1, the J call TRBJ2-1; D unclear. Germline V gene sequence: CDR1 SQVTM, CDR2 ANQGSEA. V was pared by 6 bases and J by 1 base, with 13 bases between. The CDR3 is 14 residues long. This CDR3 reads CSVHEHKSYNEQFF. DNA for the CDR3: TGCAGCGTACATGAACACAAGTCCTACAATGAGCAGTTCTTC.

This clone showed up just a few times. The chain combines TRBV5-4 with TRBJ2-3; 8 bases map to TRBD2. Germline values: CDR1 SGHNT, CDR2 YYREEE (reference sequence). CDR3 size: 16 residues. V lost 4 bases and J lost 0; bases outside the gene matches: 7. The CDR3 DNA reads TGTGCCAGCAGCCCTAGCGGGCCCTTTAGCACAGATACGCAGTATTTT. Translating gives CASSPSGPFSTDTQYF.

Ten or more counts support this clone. CDR3 in amino acids: CASSSPSQNEQFF. The CDR3 region has the DNA TGTGCCAGCAGTTCCCCTAGTCAAAATGAGCAGTTCTTC. The chain links TRBV28 to TRBJ2-1, with D hard to call. Germline-derived CDR1 and CDR2 are MDHEN and SYDVKM. Trimming pared 4 bases from V and 7 bases from J, leaving 11 bases between. This CDR3 comprises 13 residues.

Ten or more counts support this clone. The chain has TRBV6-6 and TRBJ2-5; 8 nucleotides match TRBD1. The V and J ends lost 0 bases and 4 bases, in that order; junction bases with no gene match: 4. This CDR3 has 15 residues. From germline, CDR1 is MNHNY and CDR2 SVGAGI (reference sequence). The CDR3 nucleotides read TGTGCCAGCAGTTACTCCCGGCAGGGGGCAGAGACCCAGTACTTC. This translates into CASSYSRQGAETQYF.

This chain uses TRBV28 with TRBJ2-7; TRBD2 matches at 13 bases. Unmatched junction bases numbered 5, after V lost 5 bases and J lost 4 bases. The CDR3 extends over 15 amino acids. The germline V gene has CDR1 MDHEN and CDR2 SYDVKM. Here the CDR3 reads CASSPLAGGPYEQYF. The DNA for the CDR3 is TGTGCCAGCAGTCCACTAGCGGGAGGGCCTTACGAGCAGTACTTC.

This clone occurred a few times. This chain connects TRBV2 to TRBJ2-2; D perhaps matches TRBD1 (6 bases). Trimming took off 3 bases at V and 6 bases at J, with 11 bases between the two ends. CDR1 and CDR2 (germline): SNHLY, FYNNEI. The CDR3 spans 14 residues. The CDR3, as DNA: TGTGCCAGCAGTGAGGTCCAGGGGTCCGGGGAGCTGTTTTTT. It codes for CASSEVQGSGELFF.

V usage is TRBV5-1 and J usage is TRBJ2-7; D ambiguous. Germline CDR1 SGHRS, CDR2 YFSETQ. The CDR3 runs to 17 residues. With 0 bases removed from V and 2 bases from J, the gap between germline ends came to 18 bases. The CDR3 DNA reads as TGCGCCAGCAGCTTGGTTTCCAAAAGTAAACCTCCCTACGAGCAGTACTTC. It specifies CASSLVSKSKPPYEQYF.

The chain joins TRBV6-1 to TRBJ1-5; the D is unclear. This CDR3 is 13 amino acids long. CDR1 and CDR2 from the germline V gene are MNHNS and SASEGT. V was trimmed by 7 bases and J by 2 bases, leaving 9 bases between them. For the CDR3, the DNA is TGTGCCAGCAAGGAGCGCGGCAATCAGCCCCAGCATTTT. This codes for CASKERGNQPQHF.